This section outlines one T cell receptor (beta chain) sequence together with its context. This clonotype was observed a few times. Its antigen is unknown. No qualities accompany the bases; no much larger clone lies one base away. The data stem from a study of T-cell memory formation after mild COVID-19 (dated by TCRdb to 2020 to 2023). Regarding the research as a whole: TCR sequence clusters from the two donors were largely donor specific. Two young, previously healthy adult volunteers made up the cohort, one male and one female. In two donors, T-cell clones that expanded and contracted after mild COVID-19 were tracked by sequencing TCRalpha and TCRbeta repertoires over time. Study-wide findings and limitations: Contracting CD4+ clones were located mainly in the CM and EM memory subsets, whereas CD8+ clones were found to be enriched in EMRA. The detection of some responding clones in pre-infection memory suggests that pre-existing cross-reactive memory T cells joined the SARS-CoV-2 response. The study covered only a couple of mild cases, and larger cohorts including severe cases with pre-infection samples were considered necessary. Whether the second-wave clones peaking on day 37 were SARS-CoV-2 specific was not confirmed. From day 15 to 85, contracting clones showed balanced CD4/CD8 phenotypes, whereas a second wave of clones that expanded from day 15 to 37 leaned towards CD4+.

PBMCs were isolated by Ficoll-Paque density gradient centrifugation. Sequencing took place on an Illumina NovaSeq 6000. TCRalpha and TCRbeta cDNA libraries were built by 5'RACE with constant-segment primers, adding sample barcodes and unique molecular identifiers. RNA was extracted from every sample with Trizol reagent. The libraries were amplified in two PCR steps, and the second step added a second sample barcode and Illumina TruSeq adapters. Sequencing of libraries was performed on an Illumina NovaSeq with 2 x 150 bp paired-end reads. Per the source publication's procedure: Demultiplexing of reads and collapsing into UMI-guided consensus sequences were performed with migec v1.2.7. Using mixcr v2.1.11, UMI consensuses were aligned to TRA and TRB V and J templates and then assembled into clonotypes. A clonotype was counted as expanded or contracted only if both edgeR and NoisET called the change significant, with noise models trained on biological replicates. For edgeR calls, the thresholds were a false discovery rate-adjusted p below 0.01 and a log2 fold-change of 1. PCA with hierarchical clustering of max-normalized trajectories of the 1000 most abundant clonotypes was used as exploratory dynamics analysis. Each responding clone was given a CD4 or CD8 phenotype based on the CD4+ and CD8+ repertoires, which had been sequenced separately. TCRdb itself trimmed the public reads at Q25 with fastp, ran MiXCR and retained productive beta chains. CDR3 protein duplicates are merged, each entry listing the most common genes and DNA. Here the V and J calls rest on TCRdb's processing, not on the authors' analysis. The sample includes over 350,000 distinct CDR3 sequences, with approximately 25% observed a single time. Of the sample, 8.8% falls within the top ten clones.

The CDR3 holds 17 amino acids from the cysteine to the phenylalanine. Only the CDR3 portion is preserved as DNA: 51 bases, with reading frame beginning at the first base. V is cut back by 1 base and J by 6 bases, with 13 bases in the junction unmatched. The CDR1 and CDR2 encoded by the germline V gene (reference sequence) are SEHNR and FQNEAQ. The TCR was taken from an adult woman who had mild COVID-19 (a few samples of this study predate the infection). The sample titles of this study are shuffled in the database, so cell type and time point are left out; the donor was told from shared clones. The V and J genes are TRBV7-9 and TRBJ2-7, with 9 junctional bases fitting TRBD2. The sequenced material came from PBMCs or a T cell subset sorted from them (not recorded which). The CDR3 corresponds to CASSLGRVTSGDFEQYF. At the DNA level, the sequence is TGTGCCAGCAGCTTAGGGCGAGTGACTAGCGGAGACTTCGAGCAGTACTTC.